These 27 T cell receptor beta chains were all obtained from the same sample, sequenced in a study of shared clonotypes between healthy human individuals. This table comes from immunoSEQ multiplex PCR, and its TCRdb copy is limited to in-frame clones, with some not included. The repertoire holds around 2.3 million clones, approximately 96% seen once, with less than 0.15% in the top ten. The sample comprised naive CD4+ T cells sorted from blood. Subset specified: CD45RA+ positively selected. These receptors all stem from a man aged 18-30 years in good health.

The V and J genes are TRBV5-1 and TRBJ2-5; D gene uncertain. Trimming pared 0 bases from V and 5 bases from J, leaving 11 bases between. The CDR3 is 14 amino acids. Looked up from germline, CDR1 is SGHRS and CDR2 is YFSETQ. The CDR3 spells CASSLGQVTETQYF. CDR3 in DNA: TGCGCCAGCAGCTTGGGCCAGGTCACGGAGACCCAGTACTTC.

The gene calls are TRBV7-9 and TRBJ1-6; D remains ambiguous. The CDR3 runs to 16 residues. V lost 6 bases to trimming and J lost 5 bases, with 17 bases between them. Germline assignment: CDR1 SEHNR and CDR2 FQNEAQ (reference sequence). The CDR3 reads CASSLTLVGNNSPLHF. DNA for the CDR3: TGTGCCAGCAGTCTGACTCTGGTCGGGAATAATTCACCCCTCCACTTT.

The chain recombines TRBV7-9 with TRBJ2-5; 8 bases align to TRBD1. The CDR3 contains 14 residues. Germline V CDR1 and CDR2: SEHNR, FQNEAQ (reference sequence). J lost 5 bases, V lost 2 bases, and 4 bases had no gene match. The CDR3 sequence: CASSLQGAWETQYF. CDR3 DNA: TGTGCCAGCAGCTTACAGGGGGCATGGGAGACCCAGTACTTC.

The chain couples TRBV6-1 to TRBJ2-2, with 8 bases fitting TRBD1. V lost 7 bases and J lost 5; bases outside the gene matches: 6. Germline assignment: CDR1 MNHNS and CDR2 SASEGT. The CDR3 loop spans 14 amino acids. CDR3 in amino acids: CASIGQGWTGELFF. In DNA, the CDR3 is TGTGCCAGCATTGGACAGGGCTGGACCGGGGAGCTGTTTTTT.

The chain carries TRBV30 and TRBJ2-5, with D uncertain. Germline CDR1 reads GTSNPN; CDR2 reads SVGIG (reference sequence). The CDR3 spans 15 residues. Trimming shortened V by 0 bases and J by 5 bases, and 16 bases separated the two germline ends. CDR3 amino acids: CAWSVSQVWSETQYF. CDR3 DNA: TGTGCCTGGAGTGTTTCGCAGGTTTGGTCCGAGACCCAGTACTTC.

Regarding this clone: The sample carries other DNA sequences with the same CDR3. This chain links TRBV9 with TRBJ1-1; a possible D gene is TRBD1 (6 bases). V was trimmed by 3 bases and J by 2 bases, leaving 11 bases between them. Looked up from germline, CDR1 is SGDLS and CDR2 is YYNGEE. CDR3 length equals 14 residues. The CDR3 loop is CASSAGGGNTEAFF. The CDR3, as DNA: TGTGCCAGCAGCGCCGGAGGGGGAAACACTGAAGCTTTCTTT.

The rearrangement links TRBV28 to TRBJ1-2, with 8 bases lining up with TRBD1. With V trimmed by 6 bases and J by 8 bases, 5 bases remained unmatched. This CDR3 is built from 12 residues. Germline V gene lookup returns CDR1 MDHEN and CDR2 SYDVKM. DNA for the CDR3: TGTGCCAGCAGGATCCAGGGGGCAGGCTACACCTTC. Translating it yields CASRIQGAGYTF.

In this sample, this clone turned up once. This chain links TRBV6-5 with TRBJ1-2; tentatively, D is TRBD1 (5 bases). CDR1 is MNHEY and CDR2 is SVGAGI in the germline V gene. V was clipped by 5 bases and J by 8 bases, with 15 bases between them. The CDR3 totals 13 residues. For the CDR3, the DNA is TGTGCCAGCAGTGGGGCTTATTGGGGGGGCTACACCTTC. This codes for CASSGAYWGGYTF.

Only one count was recorded for this clone. Other DNA sequences of this sample code for an identical CDR3. The genes are TRBV5-1 and TRBJ1-5; 7 nucleotides match TRBD1. The germline CDR1 and CDR2 sequences are SGHRS and YFSETQ. V lost 0 bases and J lost 6; bases outside the gene matches: 3. The CDR3 loop spans 14 amino acids. CDR3 sequence (DNA): TGCGCCAGCAGCTTGGAGGGGGCGGGTCAGCCCCAGCATTTT. Its protein product is CASSLEGAGQPQHF.

The rearrangement joins TRBV29-1 to TRBJ1-2, with 9 bases lining up with TRBD1. This CDR3 comprises 14 residues. Germline assignment: CDR1 SQVTM and CDR2 ANQGSEA. V lost 2 bases and J lost 5; bases outside the gene matches: 6. The CDR3 DNA reads as TGCAGCGTTGAAACTTGGGACAGGGTTTATGGCTACACCTTC. Translating gives CSVETWDRVYGYTF.

The genes are TRBV2 and TRBJ2-5; D might be TRBD2 (6 bases). The V gene lost 6 bases and the J gene lost 4 bases, with 15 bases spanning the gap. Per the germline V gene, CDR1 is SNHLY and CDR2 is FYNNEI. The CDR3 is 14 amino acids. CDR3 region: CASSTLGGGETQYF. The CDR3 nucleotides read TGTGCCAGCAGCACCTTGGGGGGTGGAGAGACCCAGTACTTC. The variable domain in full, with the rest retrieved from reference TRBV2 and TRBJ2-5, is EPEVTQTPSHQVTQMGQEVILRCVPISNHLYFYWYRQILGQKVEFLVSFYNNEISEKSEIFDDQFSVERPDGSNFTLKIRSTKLEDSAMYFCASSTLGGGETQYFGPGTRLLVL.

Remarks on this clone: Other DNA variants within this sample encode the same CDR3. The CDR3 region is CASSLEQGGYEQYF. CDR3 sequence (DNA): TGTGCCAGCAGCTTAGAACAGGGGGGATACGAGCAGTACTTC. The chain joins TRBV7-2 to TRBJ2-7, with 8 bases matching TRBD1. The CDR3 loop spans 14 amino acids. Germline-derived CDR1 and CDR2 are SGHTA and FQGNSA. V lost 1 base and J lost 4; bases outside the gene matches: 3.

CDR3 in DNA: TGTGCCAGTAGTATACAGGGGGCTTACACCGGGGAGCTGTTTTTT. Residues: CASSIQGAYTGELFF. V and J are TRBV19 and TRBJ2-2, with TRBD1 matching 8 bases. Germline CDR1 reads LNHDA; CDR2 reads SQIVND (reference sequence). V trimming: 2 bases; J trimming: 3 bases; junction bases outside the gene matches: 2. The CDR3 totals 15 residues.

The rearrangement joins TRBV6-5 to TRBJ1-1; the D gene is possibly TRBD1 (5 bases). The CDR3 has 15 residues. Germline V CDR1 and CDR2: MNHEY, SVGAGI. Trimming removed 5 bases from V and 0 bases from J, with 13 bases in between. The CDR3 reads CASSGHSPMNTEAFF. CDR3 nucleotides: TGTGCCAGCAGTGGACACAGCCCAATGAACACTGAAGCTTTCTTT.

This chain uses TRBV27 with TRBJ1-2; the D is unclear. This CDR3 is 11 amino acids long. Germline V gives CDR1 MNHEY, CDR2 SMNVEV (reference sequence). V was clipped by 5 bases and J by 7 bases, with 8 bases between them. CDR3 DNA: TGTGCCAGCAGTGGGTTCGGTGGCTACACCTTC. Translation gives CASSGFGGYTF.

J is TRBJ2-6 and V is TRBV19; TRBD1 agrees at 10 bases. Germline CDR1 and CDR2: LNHDA and SQIVND (reference sequence). The CDR3 sequence is 19 residues long. V was pared by 5 bases and J by 0 bases, with 10 bases of the junction left unmatched. The CDR3 here is CASSLTGGGLFSGANVLTF. CDR3 sequence (DNA): TGTGCCAGTAGTTTGACAGGGGGCGGACTCTTCTCTGGGGCCAACGTCCTGACTTTC.

The gene calls are TRBV6-4 and TRBJ2-3, with D tentatively TRBD2 (5 bases). Germline CDR1 and CDR2: MRHNA and SNTAGT. Deletions cut 6 bases from V and 1 base from J, with 14 bases between. The CDR3 extends over 15 amino acids. CDR3 bases: TGTGCCAGCAGCCGATATACCGGGGGCACAGATACGCAGTATTTT. Protein sequence: CASSRYTGGTDTQYF.

The rearrangement uses TRBV2 and TRBJ1-5; TRBD1 agrees at 9 bases. CDR1 SNHLY and CDR2 FYNNEI come from the germline V gene. This CDR3 is built from 15 residues. With V trimmed by 6 bases and J by 7 bases, 10 bases remained unmatched. CDR3 sequence: CASSGDRGLGQPQHF. The CDR3 coding sequence is TGTGCCAGCAGCGGTGACAGGGGGTTGGGGCAGCCCCAGCATTTT.

The chain has TRBV27 and TRBJ1-6, with 7 bases matching TRBD1. V dropped 2 bases and J dropped 6; count of bases not matched to a gene: 10. CDR1 and CDR2 from the germline V gene are MNHEY and SMNVEV (reference sequence). This CDR3 is built from 17 residues. In DNA, the CDR3 is TGTGCCAGCAGTTTAGGGGCCAGGGGGGGAGGTAATTCACCCCTCCACTTT. This sequence encodes CASSLGARGGGNSPLHF.

The DNA for the CDR3 is TGTGCCAGCAGCCCACAGCCCAGTAATGAAAAACTGTTTTTT. This gives the protein CASSPQPSNEKLFF. The chain employs TRBV9 and TRBJ1-4; D unresolved. Trimming stripped 4 bases from V and 4 bases from J, with 11 bases between. This CDR3 has 14 residues. Germline-derived CDR1 and CDR2 are SGDLS and YYNGEE.

CDR3 sequence reads: CASSPAVNNEQFF. CDR3 nucleotides: TGCGCCAGCAGCCCGGCGGTGAACAATGAGCAGTTCTTC. This chain joins TRBV5-1 and TRBJ2-1; D call uncertain. The germline CDR1 and CDR2 sequences are SGHRS and YFSETQ. V was shortened by 4 bases and J by 5 bases, with 10 bases between the two germline ends. The CDR3 extends over 13 amino acids.

The gene calls are TRBV2 and TRBJ1-3; a weak D match, TRBD1 (6 bases). With 2 bases removed from V and 2 bases from J, the gap between germline ends came to 13 bases. This CDR3 is built from 16 residues. Per germline, CDR1 SNHLY and CDR2 FYNNEI. DNA for the CDR3: TGTGCCAGCAGTGAAACTTACAGGGATACTGGAAACACCATATATTTT. Its translation is CASSETYRDTGNTIYF.

This clone was detected only once. The genes are TRBV7-2 and TRBJ1-1, with 10 bases aligning to TRBD1. Trimming cost V 5 bases and J 10 bases; bases outside gene matches: 10. The CDR3 consists of 14 residues. CDR1 is SGHTA and CDR2 is FQGNSA in the germline V gene. CDR3 DNA sequence: TGTGCCAGCAGCCAGGGACAGGGGAAATTAAGAGCTTTCTTT. It is translated as CASSQGQGKLRAFF.

J is TRBJ1-1 and V is TRBV2; D is ambiguous. This CDR3 contains 10 residues. V was trimmed by 2 bases and J by 10 bases, leaving 5 bases between them. Germline V gene sequence: CDR1 SNHLY, CDR2 FYNNEI. The chain's CDR3 is CASSELRAFF. The DNA of the CDR3 is TGTGCCAGCAGTGAATTAAGAGCTTTCTTT.

V gene TRBV7-2 combines with J gene TRBJ2-7; TRBD2 aligns across 8 bases. V shed 5 bases and J 1 base; nucleotides not matched to a gene: 10. Germline-derived CDR1 and CDR2 are SGHTA and FQGNSA. This CDR3 region has 16 residues. The CDR3 region has the DNA TGTGCCAGCAGCCGAGATGCGATAGCGGGATCCTACGAGCAGTACTTC. Its translation: CASSRDAIAGSYEQYF.

The chain recombines TRBV23-1 with TRBJ2-7; either TRBD1 or TRBD2 may fit D (5 bases each). TRBV23-1 is classed as an ORF, of uncertain function. This CDR3 contains 17 residues. With 2 bases removed from V and 7 bases from J, the gap between germline ends came to 24 bases. The CDR3 bases are TGCGCCAGCAGTCAACCTGGGTCCAGAGCGGAAAGGGGTGAGCAGTACTTC. Translation gives CASSQPGSRAERGEQYF.

Notes on this clone: The same CDR3 also results from other DNA sequences found in this sample. The chain carries TRBV5-1 and TRBJ2-7, with D perhaps matching TRBD1 (7 bases). Germline V gene lookup returns CDR1 SGHRS and CDR2 YFSETQ. The germline V and J ends were trimmed by 0 bases and 5 bases, with 12 bases remaining between them. The CDR3 is 14 amino acids. The CDR3 DNA reads TGCGCCAGCAGCTTGGGGCAGGGGGGCGACGAGCAGTACTTC. Protein product: CASSLGQGGDEQYF.